This passage covers 16 T cell receptor beta chains from one sample sequenced in a study of human T cells and chemical hapten exposure. TCRdb itself ran the RACE reads through MiXCR, one entry per CDR3 protein. The table lists more than 300,000 distinct CDR3 sequences, approximately 5% of them singletons. Time point specified: pre-sensitization, week 0. The treatment here: therapeutic diphenylcyclopropenone sensitization with weekly scalp DPC. Sample: whole blood, taken in connection with sensitization to the hapten diphenylcyclopropenone (DPC). These receptor sequences come from a woman in her 50s with alopecia areata. Some clones in this sample may be carry-over from other donors' samples.

This clonotype was recorded a few times. The V and J genes are TRBV20-1 and TRBJ2-3, with TRBD2 matching 12 bases. The CDR3 length is 17 residues. Germline V lookup: CDR1 DFQATT, CDR2 SNEGSKA (reference sequence). The V and J ends lost 6 bases and 1 base, in that order; junction bases with no gene match: 11. The CDR3 nucleotides are TGCAGTGCCCGAGGTCCTAGCGGGAGGGCGGGCACAGATACGCAGTATTTT. Protein sequence: CSARGPSGRAGTDTQYF.

The chain combines TRBV5-1 with TRBJ1-2; D call uncertain. CDR1 and CDR2 from the germline V gene are SGHRS and YFSETQ. Trimming removed 2 bases at V and 1 base at J, with 6 bases between. The CDR3 loop spans 13 amino acids. This CDR3 reads CASSFNYNYGYTF. The CDR3 nucleotides read TGCGCCAGCAGCTTCAATTATAACTATGGCTACACCTTC.

This clonotype was found many times. The rearrangement joins TRBV7-6 to TRBJ1-1, with D possibly being TRBD1 (5 bases). V was pared by 3 bases and J by 7 bases, with 12 bases between. This CDR3 has 13 residues. CDR1 SGHVS and CDR2 FNYEAQ come from the germline V gene. CDR3 loop: CASSLDTLGEAFF. DNA of the CDR3: TGTGCCAGCAGCTTGGACACCCTCGGTGAAGCTTTCTTT.

Notes on this clonotype: One end of the junction is discordant with germline, which a read error may explain. V gene TRBV9 combines with J gene TRBJ2-1, with 8 bases aligning to TRBD2. Per germline, CDR1 SGDLS and CDR2 YYNGEE. This CDR3 has 16 residues. DNA of the CDR3: TGTGCCAGCAACGTAGATCCAGCGGGAGCAGGGAATGAGCAGTTCTTT. As protein: CASNVDPAGAGNEQFF.

The CDR3 sequence: CASSSLFGESSYNEQFF. The CDR3 DNA reads TGTGCCAGCAGCTCCCTCTTTGGGGAGAGCTCCTACAATGAGCAGTTCTTC. This chain connects TRBV7-9 to TRBJ2-1; D is perhaps TRBD2 (5 bases). V was clipped by 4 bases and J by 0 bases, with 16 bases between them. This CDR3 has 17 amino acids. The germline gives CDR1 SEHNR, CDR2 FQNEAQ (reference sequence). Looking up the rest from reference TRBV7-9 and TRBJ2-1 gives the full variable domain: DTGVSQNPRHKITKRGQNVTFRCDPISEHNRLYWYRQTLGQGPEFLTYFQNEAQLEKSRLLSDRFSAERPKGSFSTLEIQRTEQGDSAMYLCASSSLFGESSYNEQFFGPGTRLTVL.

Ten or more counts support this clonotype. This CDR3 is CATRGLKNTGELFF. The CDR3 coding sequence is TGTGCCACCCGAGGACTCAAGAACACCGGGGAGCTGTTTTTT. The chain joins TRBV10-3 to TRBJ2-2; D is perhaps TRBD2 (5 bases). CDR1 ENHRY and CDR2 SYGVKD come from the germline V gene. Trimming removed 10 bases at V and 1 base at J, with 13 bases between. The CDR3 loop spans 14 amino acids.

This clonotype was observed a few times. This sequence joins TRBV6-2 or TRBV6-3 and TRBJ2-7, with D hard to call. The germline V and J ends were trimmed by 6 bases and 2 bases, with 14 bases remaining between them. Germline V CDR1 and CDR2: MNHEY, SVGEGT. The CDR3 loop spans 14 amino acids. CDR3 bases: TGTGCCAGCAGAGGGTACGGCAGAGCCTACGAGCAGTACTTC. As protein: CASRGYGRAYEQYF.

This clonotype was detected ten times or more. The chain is built from TRBV5-5 and TRBJ2-1, with 7 bases identical to TRBD1. CDR3 length equals 14 residues. Germline CDR1 SGHKS, CDR2 YYEKEE (reference sequence). V gave up 3 bases and J gave up 7 bases; unmatched junction bases: 7. The CDR3 DNA sequence: TGTGCCAGCAGCTGGGGACAGCGACAGAATGAGCAGTTCTTC. Encoded protein: CASSWGQRQNEQFF.

Only a few counts were recorded for this clonotype. This chain uses TRBV18 with TRBJ1-5, with D possibly matching TRBD1 (5 bases). Germline CDR1 reads KGHSH; CDR2 reads LQKENI. V lost 2 bases and J lost 7, with 9 bases in between. The CDR3 extends over 13 amino acids. The CDR3, as DNA: TGTGCCAGCTCACCAGCGGGGACCCAGCCCCAGCATTTT. Translated: CASSPAGTQPQHF.

At least ten counts were recorded for this clonotype. This rearrangement joins TRBV5-6 to TRBJ1-2; D ambiguous. Per germline, CDR1 SGHDT and CDR2 YYEEEE. V was pared by 0 bases and J by 1 base, with 7 bases between. This CDR3 comprises 14 residues. CDR3 residues: CASSLGQINYGYTF. The CDR3 region has the DNA TGTGCCAGCAGCTTGGGGCAGATTAACTATGGCTACACCTTC. The full variable domain, rest sourced from reference TRBV5-6 and TRBJ1-2, is DAGVTQSPTHLIKTRGQQVTLRCSPKSGHDTVSWYQQALGQGPQFIFQYYEEEERQRGNFPDRFSGHQFPNYSSELNVNALLLGDSALYLCASSLGQINYGYTFGSGTRLTVV.

In this sample, this clonotype turned up once. Given a much more abundant clone one base away, this may be a read error. This rearrangement joins TRBV6-2 or TRBV6-3 to TRBJ2-7, with TRBD2 matching 11 bases. The CDR3 is 16 amino acids. Losses at the gene ends were 8 bases for V and 4 bases for J; bases not matched to a gene: 13. Germline V gives CDR1 MNHEY, CDR2 SVGEGT. Written as DNA, the CDR3 is TGTGCCAGCCGAATAGCGGGAGGGCCGCTGATTTACGAGCAGTACTTC. It codes for CASRIAGGPLIYEQYF.

V gene TRBV3-1 combines with J gene TRBJ2-5; the D is unclear. CDR3 length: 16 residues. Germline V lookup: CDR1 LGHDT, CDR2 YNNKEL (reference sequence). With 4 bases removed from V and 2 bases from J, the gap between germline ends came to 17 bases. CDR3 region: CASSLPWTQEQETQYF. The CDR3 bases are TGTGCCAGCAGCCTTCCCTGGACCCAAGAACAAGAGACCCAGTACTTC.

Many counts were recorded for this clonotype. The chain couples TRBV5-1 to TRBJ2-1; D may match TRBD1 or TRBD2 (6 bases each). Germline V gene lookup returns CDR1 SGHRS and CDR2 YFSETQ. The germline V and J ends were trimmed by 4 bases and 10 bases, with 18 bases remaining between them. There are 14 residues in the CDR3. The CDR3 DNA is TGCGCCAGCAGCCCTGGGGGGCTACGGGAGGAGCAGTTCTTC. Translated, it gives CASSPGGLREEQFF. The full variable domain, in which reference TRBV5-1 and TRBJ2-1 provide the parts outside the CDR3, is KAGVTQTPRYLIKTRGQQVTLSCSPISGHRSVSWYQQTPGQGLQFLFEYFSETQRNKGNFPGRFSGRQFSNSRSEMNVSTLELGDSALYLCASSPGGLREEQFFGPGTRLTVL.

This clonotype was detected a few times. This chain connects TRBV12-3 or TRBV12-4 to TRBJ1-1; TRBD1 aligns across 9 bases. There are 13 residues in the CDR3. With V trimmed by 6 bases and J by 11 bases, 10 bases remained unmatched. The CDR3 nucleotides are TGTGCCAGCAGGGGACAGGGACTTAGGAGTGCTTTCTTT. Protein product: CASRGQGLRSAFF.

This clonotype was counted once. The chain uses TRBV30 and TRBJ2-3, with TRBD1 identical over 9 bases. This CDR3 is built from 13 residues. CDR1 is GTSNPN and CDR2 is SVGIG in the germline V gene (reference sequence). The CDR3 DNA follows: TGTGTCCAACGGGACAGGGCTACAGATACGCAGTATTTT. Protein: CVQRDRATDTQYF. The entire variable domain, with the rest obtained from reference TRBV30 and TRBJ2-3, is as follows: SQTIHQWPATLVQPVGSPLSLECTVEGTSNPNLYWYRQAAGRGLQLLFYSVGIGQISSEVPQNLSASRPQDRQFILSSKKLLLSDSGFYLCVQRDRATDTQYFGPGTRLTVL.

The table lists this clonotype with many counts. One end of the junction fails to match germline, which may point to a read error. This rearrangement joins TRBV27 to TRBJ1-4; D ambiguous. Germline V gene data show CDR1 as MNHEY and CDR2 as SMNVEV (reference sequence). CDR3 length equals 14 residues. CDR3 protein: CASSLDTANEKLFF. The CDR3 region has the DNA TGTGCCAGCAGTCTCGACACGGCTAACGAAAAACTGTTTTTT. Drawing the rest from reference TRBV27 and TRBJ1-4, the complete variable domain is EAQVTQNPRYLITVTGKKLTVTCSQNMNHEYMSWYRQDPGLGLRQIYYSMNVEVTDKGDVPEGYKVSRKEKRNFPLILESPSPNQTSLYFCASSLDTANEKLFFGSGTQLSVL.